These 20 T cell receptor beta chains share one sample of origin, sequenced in a study of response to subunit inactivated influenza vaccine listed by TCRdb under 2018. The library was built by means of RT-PCR. Sequenced on an Illumina HiSeq 2500. TCRdb's own reprocessing of the public reads used fastp at Q25 and MiXCR and kept productive beta chains. Rows are unified per CDR3 protein, each entry keeping the most common DNA and genes. The sample table records about 570,000 distinct CDR3 sequences; over 9.5% of these occur just once. 9.5% to 13% of the sample is held by the ten biggest clonotypes. The sequencing here drew on PBMCs from blood, taken on the day of vaccination. The receptors derive from a man aged 50-59 years who received an inactivated influenza vaccine. Donor details come from another sample of the same person, matched by shared clones.

This clonotype was counted between two and nine times. This rearrangement joins TRBV7-9 to TRBJ2-1; 7 bases match TRBD2. Germline CDR1 is SEHNR and CDR2 is FQNEAQ (reference sequence). Trimming cost V 5 bases and J 2 bases; bases outside gene matches: 9. CDR3 length equals 16 residues. CDR3 DNA sequence: TGTGCCAGCAGCACGGGACTAACCCCCCCCTACAATGAGCAGTTCTTC. Translating gives CASSTGLTPPYNEQFF.

This clonotype has only a few counts. This CDR3 is CASSQDPLRNGANVLTF. The CDR3 DNA sequence: TGCGCCAGCAGCCAAGATCCCCTCAGAAACGGGGCCAACGTCCTGACTTTC. The rearrangement links TRBV4-3 to TRBJ2-6; the D is unclear. The ends were cut back, 0 bases at V and 4 bases at J, with 13 bases in the middle. CDR3 size: 17 residues. Per the germline V gene, CDR1 is LGHNA and CDR2 is YSLEER.

This chain joins TRBV6-2 or TRBV6-3 and TRBJ2-5; D is uncertain. Deletions cut 4 bases from V and 4 bases from J, with 10 bases between. Germline V gives CDR1 MNHEY, CDR2 SVGEGT. This CDR3 spans 13 amino acids. This CDR3 is CASSSTLLETQYF. In DNA form, the CDR3 reads TGTGCCAGCAGTTCGACACTTTTAGAGACCCAGTACTTC.

This clonotype has more than one count but fewer than ten. The rearrangement joins TRBV20-1 to TRBJ2-7; D is ambiguous. This CDR3 spans 10 amino acids. Germline V lookup: CDR1 DFQATT, CDR2 SNEGSKA (reference sequence). V gave up 5 bases and J gave up 4 bases, with 6 bases separating them. The CDR3 sequence is CSAVLYEQYF. The CDR3 DNA reads as TGCAGTGCTGTATTATACGAGCAGTACTTC.

This clonotype was seen a few times. The chain links TRBV3-1 to TRBJ1-1, with D tentatively TRBD1 (5 bases). This CDR3 contains 12 residues. CDR1 LGHDT and CDR2 YNNKEL come from the germline V gene (reference sequence). V shed 1 base and J shed 7 bases, with 7 bases lying between them. CDR3 protein: CASSQAGIEAFF. CDR3 DNA sequence: TGTGCCAGCAGCCAAGCAGGGATTGAAGCTTTCTTT.

This clonotype was seen a handful of times. V usage is TRBV7-9 and J usage is TRBJ2-7; D is possibly TRBD1 (6 bases). Germline V gene lookup returns CDR1 SEHNR and CDR2 FQNEAQ (reference sequence). This CDR3 is 14 amino acids long. Trimming pared 4 bases from V and 4 bases from J, leaving 14 bases between. The CDR3 loop reads CASSYTTGMYEQYF. DNA for the CDR3: TGTGCCAGCAGCTATACTACAGGGATGTACGAGCAGTACTTC.

The V gene is TRBV25-1, the J gene TRBJ2-2; D remains ambiguous. The V gene's germline CDR1 is MGHDK and CDR2 SYGVNS. The CDR3 totals 15 residues. V lost 2 bases and J 0 bases, leaving 7 bases between the germline ends. CDR3 protein: CASSEGRSNTGELFF. The CDR3 DNA is TGTGCCAGCAGTGAAGGCAGGTCGAACACCGGGGAGCTGTTTTTT.

The chain has TRBV5-1 and TRBJ2-7; 7 positions match TRBD1. J lost 0 bases, V lost 4 bases, and 4 bases had no gene match. This CDR3 is 14 amino acids long. CDR1 and CDR2 from the germline V gene are SGHRS and YFSETQ. The chain's CDR3 is CASSTGDSSYEQYF. CDR3 nucleotides: TGCGCCAGCAGCACCGGGGACAGCTCCTACGAGCAGTACTTC.

This clonotype was detected a few times. The rearrangement joins TRBV3-1 to TRBJ1-1; no clear D. CDR1 and CDR2 from the germline V gene are LGHDT and YNNKEL (reference sequence). This CDR3 spans 15 amino acids. Trimming cost V 1 base and J 9 bases, with 18 bases left between them. CDR3 nucleotide sequence: TGTGCCAGCAGCCAAGGAGTTGAAGGTGCCGCCCAAGCTTTCTTT. Protein product: CASSQGVEGAAQAFF.

V is TRBV12-3 or TRBV12-4 and J is TRBJ2-5; 7 bases are shared with TRBD2. V lost 2 bases to trimming and J lost 6 bases; unmatched junction nucleotides: 9. This CDR3 spans 15 amino acids. The CDR3 DNA is TGTGCCAGCAGTTTAACAGGCGGGAGAGGAAAGACCCAGTACTTC. This gives the protein CASSLTGGRGKTQYF.

The rearrangement links TRBV9 to TRBJ2-7, with no clear D. The V end lost 2 bases, the J end lost 2 bases, and 14 bases lay between the germline ends. Germline V lookup: CDR1 SGDLS, CDR2 YYNGEE. The CDR3 contains 15 residues. CDR3 residues: CASSVVAAPTYEQYF. The CDR3 DNA sequence: TGTGCCAGCAGCGTCGTGGCAGCACCAACCTACGAGCAGTACTTC.

This clonotype appeared a few times. The CDR3 DNA follows: TGCAGCGTTTTAACAGGGATCATTGATACGCAGTATTTT. Translation: CSVLTGIIDTQYF. This rearrangement joins TRBV29-1 to TRBJ2-3, with D maybe TRBD1 (6 bases). Germline-derived CDR1 and CDR2 are SQVTM and ANQGSEA. The V end lost 5 bases, the J end lost 6 bases, and 15 bases lay between the germline ends. The CDR3 spans 13 residues.

This clonotype was counted at least ten times. The rearrangement uses TRBV15 and TRBJ2-7, with D perhaps TRBD2 (5 bases). This CDR3 region has 14 residues. Germline-derived CDR1 and CDR2 are LNHNV and YYDKDF (reference sequence). V was clipped by 0 bases and J by 3 bases, with 9 bases between them. As DNA, the CDR3 is TGTGCCACCAGCAGAGAAGCGGCATACTACGAGCAGTACTTC. This encodes CATSREAAYYEQYF.

Ten or more counts support this clonotype. The chain links TRBV20-1 to TRBJ2-3; 9 bases line up with TRBD2. With V trimmed by 1 base and J by 6 bases, 8 bases remained unmatched. This CDR3 spans 15 amino acids. Germline loops: CDR1 DFQATT, CDR2 SNEGSKA (reference sequence). CDR3 amino acids: CSARGGAGGSDTQYF. In nucleotides, the CDR3 is TGCAGTGCTAGAGGTGGAGCGGGAGGTTCGGATACGCAGTATTTT.

The chain couples TRBV29-1 to TRBJ2-5; possibly TRBD1 for D (5 bases). CDR3 size: 14 residues. CDR1 and CDR2 from the germline V gene are SQVTM and ANQGSEA. Trimming took off 2 bases at V and 1 base at J, with 11 bases between the two ends. CDR3 residues: CSVEYLQVQETQYF. As DNA, the CDR3 is TGCAGCGTTGAATATTTACAGGTCCAAGAGACCCAGTACTTC.

This clonotype occurred a few times. The chain couples TRBV6-2 or TRBV6-3 to TRBJ1-1; perhaps TRBD1 as D (5 bases). The CDR3 is 14 residues long. Germline V gene lookup returns CDR1 MNHEY and CDR2 SVGEGT. V was trimmed by 0 bases and J by 10 bases, leaving 15 bases between them. The CDR3 DNA sequence: TGTGCCAGCAGTTACTCCGTGAGGGGAATGGGAGCTTTCTTT. Its translation is CASSYSVRGMGAFF.

This clonotype was detected a few times. This sequence joins TRBV7-2 and TRBJ2-2, with D unresolved. V was pared by 3 bases and J by 1 base, with 15 bases between. This CDR3 comprises 17 residues. The germline CDR1 and CDR2 sequences are SGHTA and FQGNSA. Here the CDR3 DNA reads TGTGCCAGCAGCTTCTCCCCCCCTCCGGGGAACACCGGGGAGCTGTTTTTT. This codes for CASSFSPPPGNTGELFF.

This clonotype was seen only a few times. The chain is built from TRBV20-1 and TRBJ2-3; 9 bases map to TRBD2. The CDR3 is 15 residues long. Looked up from germline, CDR1 is DFQATT and CDR2 is SNEGSKA (reference sequence). V lost 5 bases, J lost 6 bases, and 12 bases stayed unmatched. The CDR3 coding sequence is TGCAGTGCTCTCGAACAATTAGCGGGGGCGGATACGCAGTATTTT. This sequence encodes CSALEQLAGADTQYF.

Ten or more counts support this clonotype. The chain links TRBV7-9 to TRBJ2-1; D perhaps matches TRBD1 (5 bases). Germline CDR1 is SEHNR and CDR2 is FQNEAQ (reference sequence). V was cut by 4 bases and J by 7 bases, with 17 bases left in between. The CDR3 contains 15 residues. CDR3 DNA sequence: TGTGCCAGCAGCTACTCCAGGGAACTGAGGAATGAGCAGTTCTTC. The encoded protein is CASSYSRELRNEQFF.

This clonotype was observed a few times. The rearrangement joins TRBV10-3 to TRBJ2-1; D is ambiguous. Trimming took 4 bases from V and 6 from J, leaving 16 bases between them. CDR1 ENHRY and CDR2 SYGVKD come from the germline V gene. The CDR3 totals 15 residues. This chain's CDR3 is CAISASGLRTNEQFF. CDR3 nucleotides: TGTGCCATCAGTGCTTCCGGGCTCAGGACCAATGAGCAGTTCTTC.